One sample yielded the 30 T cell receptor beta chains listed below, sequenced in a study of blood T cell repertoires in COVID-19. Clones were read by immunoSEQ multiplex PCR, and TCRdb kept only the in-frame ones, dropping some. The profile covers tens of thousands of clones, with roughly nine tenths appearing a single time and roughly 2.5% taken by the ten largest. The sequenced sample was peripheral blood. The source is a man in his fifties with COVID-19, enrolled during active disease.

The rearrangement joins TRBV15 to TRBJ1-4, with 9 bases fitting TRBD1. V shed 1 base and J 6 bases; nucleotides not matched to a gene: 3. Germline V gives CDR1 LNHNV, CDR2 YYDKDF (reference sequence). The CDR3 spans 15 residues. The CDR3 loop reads CATSRVRTGDEKLFF. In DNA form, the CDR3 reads TGTGCCACCAGCAGAGTGAGGACAGGGGATGAAAAACTGTTTTTT.

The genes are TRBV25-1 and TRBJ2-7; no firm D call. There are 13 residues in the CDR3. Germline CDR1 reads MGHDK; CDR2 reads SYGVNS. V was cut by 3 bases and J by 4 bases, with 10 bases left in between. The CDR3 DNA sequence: TGTGCCAGCAGTGAGGCACCCTTATACGAGCAGTACTTC. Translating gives CASSEAPLYEQYF.

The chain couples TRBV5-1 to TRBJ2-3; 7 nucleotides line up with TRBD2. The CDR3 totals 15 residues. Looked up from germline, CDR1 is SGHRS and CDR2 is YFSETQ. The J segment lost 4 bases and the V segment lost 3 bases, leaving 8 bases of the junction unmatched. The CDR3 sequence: CASSSEGLIADTQYF. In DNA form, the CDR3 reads TGCGCCAGCAGCTCGGAGGGACTAATCGCAGATACGCAGTATTTT.

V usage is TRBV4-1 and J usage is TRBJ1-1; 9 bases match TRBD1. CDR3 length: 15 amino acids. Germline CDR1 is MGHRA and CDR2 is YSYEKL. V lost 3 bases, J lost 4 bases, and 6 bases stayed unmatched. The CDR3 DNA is TGCGCCAGCAGCCACCCGGGACAGGGTCTCACTGAAGCTTTCTTT. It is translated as CASSHPGQGLTEAFF.

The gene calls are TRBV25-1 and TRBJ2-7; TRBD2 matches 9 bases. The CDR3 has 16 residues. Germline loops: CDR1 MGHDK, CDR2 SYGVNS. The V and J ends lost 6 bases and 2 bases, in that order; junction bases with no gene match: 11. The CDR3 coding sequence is TGTGCCAGCAGCTCCCCTTCGGGACTAGCCCCCTACGAGCAGTACTTC. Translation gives CASSSPSGLAPYEQYF.

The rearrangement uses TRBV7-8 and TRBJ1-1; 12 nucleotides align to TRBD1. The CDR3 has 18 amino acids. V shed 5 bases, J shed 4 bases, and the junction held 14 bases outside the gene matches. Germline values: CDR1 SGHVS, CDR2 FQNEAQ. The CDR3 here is CASSPLRWDRGQGTEAFF. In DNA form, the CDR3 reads TGTGCCAGCAGCCCACTACGCTGGGACAGGGGGCAGGGCACTGAAGCTTTCTTT.

The CDR3 protein is CAITQDRGGSPLHF. The CDR3 nucleotides read TGTGCCATCACCCAGGATAGGGGGGGCTCACCCCTCCACTTT. The chain carries TRBV10-3 and TRBJ1-6; TRBD1 might be the D (6 bases). The CDR3 is 14 amino acids. V lost 7 bases and J lost 10, with 17 bases in between. The germline V gene encodes CDR1 ENHRY and CDR2 SYGVKD.

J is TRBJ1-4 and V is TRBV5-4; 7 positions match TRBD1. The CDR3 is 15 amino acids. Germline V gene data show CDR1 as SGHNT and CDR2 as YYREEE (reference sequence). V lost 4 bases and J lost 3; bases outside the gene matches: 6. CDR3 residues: CASSDKGAPNEKLFF. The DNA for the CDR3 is TGTGCCAGCAGCGACAAGGGGGCGCCTAATGAAAAACTGTTTTTT.

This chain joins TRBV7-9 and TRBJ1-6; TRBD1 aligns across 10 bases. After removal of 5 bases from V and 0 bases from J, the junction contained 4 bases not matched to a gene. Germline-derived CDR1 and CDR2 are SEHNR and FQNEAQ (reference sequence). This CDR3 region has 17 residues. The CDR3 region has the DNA TGTGCCAGCAGCACGGACAGGGGGAGCTCCTATAATTCACCCCTCCACTTT. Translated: CASSTDRGSSYNSPLHF.

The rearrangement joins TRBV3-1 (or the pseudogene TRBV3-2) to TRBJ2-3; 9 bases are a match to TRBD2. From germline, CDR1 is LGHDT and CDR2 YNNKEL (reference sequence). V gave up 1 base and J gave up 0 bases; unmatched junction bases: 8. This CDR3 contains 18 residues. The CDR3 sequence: CASSQGGIAGGSTDTQYF. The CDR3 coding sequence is TGTGCCAGCAGCCAAGGTGGGATCGCGGGGGGGAGCACAGATACGCAGTATTTT.

The CDR3 region is CASDNIGEQYF. CDR3 DNA sequence: TGTGCCAGCGATAATATCGGCGAGCAGTACTTC. The rearrangement links TRBV7-9 to TRBJ2-7; D gene uncertain. Germline V CDR1 and CDR2: SEHNR, FQNEAQ (reference sequence). The CDR3 length is 11 residues. Trimming took off 8 bases at V and 6 bases at J, with 11 bases between the two ends.

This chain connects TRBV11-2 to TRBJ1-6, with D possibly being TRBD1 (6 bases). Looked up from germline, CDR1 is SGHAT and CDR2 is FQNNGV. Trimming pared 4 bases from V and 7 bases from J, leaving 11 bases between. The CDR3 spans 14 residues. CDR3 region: CASSSRGANSPLHF. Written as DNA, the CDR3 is TGTGCCAGCAGCTCCCGGGGGGCGAATTCACCCCTCCACTTT.

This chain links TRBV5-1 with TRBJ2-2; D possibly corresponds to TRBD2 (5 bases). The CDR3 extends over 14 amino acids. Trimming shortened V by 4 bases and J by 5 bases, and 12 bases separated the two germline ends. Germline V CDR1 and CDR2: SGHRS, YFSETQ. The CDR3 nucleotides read TGCGCCAGCAGCCTCCGGACTGAAACCGGGGAGCTGTTTTTT. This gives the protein CASSLRTETGELFF. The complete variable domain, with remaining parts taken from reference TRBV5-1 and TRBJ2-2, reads KAGVTQTPRYLIKTRGQQVTLSCSPISGHRSVSWYQQTPGQGLQFLFEYFSETQRNKGNFPGRFSGRQFSNSRSEMNVSTLELGDSALYLCASSLRTETGELFFGEGSRLTVL.

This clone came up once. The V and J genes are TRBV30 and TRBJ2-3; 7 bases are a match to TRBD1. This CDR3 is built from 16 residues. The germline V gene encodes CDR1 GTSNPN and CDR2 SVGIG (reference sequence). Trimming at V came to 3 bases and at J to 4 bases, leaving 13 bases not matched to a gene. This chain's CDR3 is CAWRRGTVIFPDTQYF. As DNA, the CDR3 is TGTGCCTGGAGAAGAGGGACAGTGATATTCCCAGATACGCAGTATTTT.

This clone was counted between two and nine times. CDR3 loop: CASSARVLGSYEQYF. DNA of the CDR3: TGCGCCAGCAGCGCCAGGGTATTAGGATCCTACGAGCAGTACTTC. V is TRBV4-1 and J is TRBJ2-7; TRBD1 might be the D (5 bases). V gave up 5 bases and J gave up 1 base, with 15 bases separating them. The CDR3 has 15 residues. Germline-derived CDR1 and CDR2 are MGHRA and YSYEKL.

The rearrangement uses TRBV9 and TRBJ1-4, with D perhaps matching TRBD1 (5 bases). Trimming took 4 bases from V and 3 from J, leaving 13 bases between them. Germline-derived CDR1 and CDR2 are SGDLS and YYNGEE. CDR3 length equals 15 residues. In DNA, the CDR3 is TGTGCCAGCAGCCCTCTTGGGGGGTCTAATGAAAAACTGTTTTTT. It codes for CASSPLGGSNEKLFF.

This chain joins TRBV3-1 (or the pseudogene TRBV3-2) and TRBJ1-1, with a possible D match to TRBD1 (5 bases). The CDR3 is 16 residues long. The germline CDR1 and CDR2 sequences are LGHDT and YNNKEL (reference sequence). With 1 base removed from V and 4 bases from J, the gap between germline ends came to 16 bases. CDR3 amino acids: CASSQGGTRRGTEAFF. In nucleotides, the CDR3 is TGTGCCAGCAGCCAAGGTGGCACGAGAAGGGGCACTGAAGCTTTCTTT.

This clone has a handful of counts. DNA of the CDR3: TGTGCCAGCAGCTTAGATGAGATGGGCAGCTATGGCTACACCTTC. Residues: CASSLDEMGSYGYTF. The chain is built from TRBV5-4 and TRBJ1-2, with D uncertain. Germline V lookup: CDR1 SGHNT, CDR2 YYREEE (reference sequence). CDR3 length: 15 amino acids. V lost 2 bases to trimming and J lost 4 bases, with 15 bases between them.

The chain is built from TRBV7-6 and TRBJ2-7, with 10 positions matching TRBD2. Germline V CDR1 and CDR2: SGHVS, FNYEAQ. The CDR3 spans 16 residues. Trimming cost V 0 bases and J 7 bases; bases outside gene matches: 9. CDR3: CASSLAIAGGFGEQYF. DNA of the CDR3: TGTGCCAGCAGCTTAGCAATAGCGGGGGGTTTCGGTGAGCAGTACTTC.

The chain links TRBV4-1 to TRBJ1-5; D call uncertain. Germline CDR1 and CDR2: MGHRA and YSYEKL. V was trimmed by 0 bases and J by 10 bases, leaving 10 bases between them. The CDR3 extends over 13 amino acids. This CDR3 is CASSQEGRRPQHF. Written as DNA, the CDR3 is TGCGCCAGCAGCCAAGAGGGCAGGCGACCCCAGCATTTT.

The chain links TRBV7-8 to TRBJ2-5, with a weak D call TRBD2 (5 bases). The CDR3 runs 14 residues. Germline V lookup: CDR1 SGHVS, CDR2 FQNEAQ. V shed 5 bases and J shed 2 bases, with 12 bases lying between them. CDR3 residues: CASSLTRDQETQYF. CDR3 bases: TGTGCCAGCAGCCTCACTAGGGATCAAGAGACCCAGTACTTC.

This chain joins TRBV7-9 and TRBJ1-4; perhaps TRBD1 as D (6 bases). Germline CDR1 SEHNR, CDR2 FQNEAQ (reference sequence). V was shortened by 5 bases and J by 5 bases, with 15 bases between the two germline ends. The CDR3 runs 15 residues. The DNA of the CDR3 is TGTGCCAGCAGCATCAGGACAGAGATGAATGAAAAACTGTTTTTT. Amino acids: CASSIRTEMNEKLFF.

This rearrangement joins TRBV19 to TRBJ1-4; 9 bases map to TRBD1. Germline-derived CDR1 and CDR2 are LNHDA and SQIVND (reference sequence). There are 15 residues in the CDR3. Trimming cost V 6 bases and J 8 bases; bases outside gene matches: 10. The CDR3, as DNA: TGTGCCAGTAGCTATCGGACAGGGGATTGGGAAAAACTGTTTTTT. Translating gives CASSYRTGDWEKLFF.

For the CDR3, the DNA is TGTGCCAGCAGCCTAAATCGATACGAGCAGTACTTC. Translating gives CASSLNRYEQYF. J is TRBJ2-7 and V is TRBV13, with unresolved D. CDR3 length equals 12 residues. Looked up from germline, CDR1 is PRHDT and CDR2 is FYEKMQ (reference sequence). Trimming cost V 5 bases and J 4 bases, with 9 bases left between them.

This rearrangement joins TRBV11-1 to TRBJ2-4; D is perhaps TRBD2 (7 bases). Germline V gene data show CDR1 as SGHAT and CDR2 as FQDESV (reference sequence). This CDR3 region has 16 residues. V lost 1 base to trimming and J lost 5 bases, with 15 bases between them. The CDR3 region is CASSLGRGGRENIQYF. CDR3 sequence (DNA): TGTGCCAGCAGCTTAGGGAGGGGGGGGAGAGAAAACATTCAGTACTTC.

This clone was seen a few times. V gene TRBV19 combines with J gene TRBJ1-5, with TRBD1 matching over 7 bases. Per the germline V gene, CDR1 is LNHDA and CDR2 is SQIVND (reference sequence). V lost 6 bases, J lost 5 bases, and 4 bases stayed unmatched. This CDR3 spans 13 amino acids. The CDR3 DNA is TGTGCCAGTAGCTCGACAGGGTATCAGCCCCAGCATTTT. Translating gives CASSSTGYQPQHF.

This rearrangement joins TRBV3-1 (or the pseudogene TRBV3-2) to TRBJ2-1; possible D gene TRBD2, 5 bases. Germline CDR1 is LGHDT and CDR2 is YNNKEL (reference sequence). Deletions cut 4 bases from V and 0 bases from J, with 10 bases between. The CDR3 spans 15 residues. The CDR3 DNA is TGTGCCAGCAGCCTTAGCGTGAGCTCCTACAATGAGCAGTTCTTC. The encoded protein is CASSLSVSSYNEQFF.

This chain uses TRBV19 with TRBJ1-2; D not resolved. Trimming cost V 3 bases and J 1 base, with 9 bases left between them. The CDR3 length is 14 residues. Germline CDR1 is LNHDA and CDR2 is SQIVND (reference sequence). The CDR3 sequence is CASSISSINYGYTF. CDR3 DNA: TGTGCCAGTAGTATTAGCAGTATTAACTATGGCTACACCTTC. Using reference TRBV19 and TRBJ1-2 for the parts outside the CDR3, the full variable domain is DGGITQSPKYLFRKEGQNVTLSCEQNLNHDAMYWYRQDPGQGLRLIYYSQIVNDFQKGDIAEGYSVSREKKESFPLTVTSAQKNPTAFYLCASSISSINYGYTFGSGTRLTVV.

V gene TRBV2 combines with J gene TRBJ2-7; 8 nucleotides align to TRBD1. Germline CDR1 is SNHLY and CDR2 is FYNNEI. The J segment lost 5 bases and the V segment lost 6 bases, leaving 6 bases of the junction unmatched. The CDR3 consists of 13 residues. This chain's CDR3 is CASRDRVSHEQYF. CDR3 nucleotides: TGTGCCAGCAGGGACAGGGTATCCCACGAGCAGTACTTC.

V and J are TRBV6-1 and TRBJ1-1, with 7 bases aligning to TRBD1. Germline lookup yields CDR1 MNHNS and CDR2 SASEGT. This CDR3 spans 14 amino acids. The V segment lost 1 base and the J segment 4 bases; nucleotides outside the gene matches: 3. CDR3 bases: TGTGCCAGCAGTGAAGTCCCAGGGGGCACTGAAGCTTTCTTT. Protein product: CASSEVPGGTEAFF.